The rows below give T cell receptor beta chains drawn from one sample of a study of shared clonotypes between healthy human individuals. Produced via immunoSEQ multiplex PCR; TCRdb's table is partial and in-frame only. The table has about 640,000 clones, about two thirds seen once. The sequenced sample was memory CD4+ T cells sorted from blood. These receptor sequences come from a woman aged 25 to 45 in good health. The CDR3 runs from the conserved cysteine through the conserved F or W.

TRBJ2-7 | 14 | TRBV2 | CASSEESGWDEQYF
TRBJ2-7 | 14 | TRBV19 | CASSGDRDFYEQYF
TRBJ2-7 | 13 | TRBV6-6 | CASTSGALGEQYF
TRBJ2-7 | 13 | TRBV7-9 | CASSSGQRYEQYF
TRBJ1-4 | 14 | TRBV10-3 | CAISGSGSGEKLFF
TRBJ2-3 | 18 | TRBV4-2 | CASSPTHGRGRSTDTQYF
TRBJ2-7 | 13 | TRBV7-9 | CASSSHPGSEQYF
TRBJ1-1 | 13 | TRBV2 | CASRLQRNTEAFF
TRBJ1-5 | 14 | TRBV5-1 | CASSLGGKNQPQHF
TRBJ2-1 | 16 | TRBV7-7 | CASSPTPGQAYNEQFF
TRBJ1-1 | 14 | TRBV7-3 | CASRKGTDNTEAFF
TRBJ2-3 | 16 | TRBV11-3 | CASSSLAGVNGNTQYF
TRBJ1-2 | 13 | TRBV6-6 | CASRDSPNYGYTF
TRBJ2-1 | 16 | TRBV7-7 | CASSNNSGSSYNEQFF
TRBJ1-5 | 16 | TRBV28 | CASSSYGDRDYQPQHF
TRBJ1-3 | 11 | TRBV20-1 | CSASPGEAIYF
TRBJ1-5 | 15 | TRBV2 | CASSERTPSIEPQHF
TRBJ2-6 | 18 | TRBV5-1 | CASSLGQGLGSGANVLTF
TRBJ2-1 | 15 | TRBV5-4 | CASSWGLRGENEQFF
TRBJ1-2 | 15 | TRBV28 | CASSQIQTGGYGYTF
TRBJ2-5 | 14 | TRBV10-3 | CAIRRDIEFETQYF
TRBJ2-1 | 15 | TRBV27 | CASSLIAGVDNEQFF
TRBJ2-2 | 15 | TRBV9 | CASSPEGLGTGELFF
TRBJ2-7 | 14 | TRBV15 | CATSSPGGTDEQYF
TRBJ2-5 | 12 | TRBV2 | CASSVQSETQYF
TRBJ2-1 | 17 | TRBV4-1 | CASRPKTSGVTGQEQFF
TRBJ2-7 | 13 | TRBV10-1 | CASSENTGGLQYF
TRBJ1-2 | 13 | TRBV2 | CASGQSGDYGYTF
TRBJ1-2 | 13 | TRBV6-6 | CASSTQGGLGYTF
TRBJ2-7 | 16 | TRBV6-6 | CASRPGQGLPSYEQYF
TRBJ2-5 | 15 | TRBV7-9 | CASSLGGSNRETQYF
TRBJ1-3 | 15 | TRBV5-6 | CASSLDRSSGNTIYF
TRBJ2-5 | 11 | TRBV27 | CASSLGETQYF
TRBJ1-5 | 14 | TRBV6-1 | CASSGGAVAQPQHF
TRBJ1-2 | 14 | TRBV11-2 | CASSLVPGAEGYTF
TRBJ2-1 | 20 | TRBV19 | CASSIYRYLAGDEANNEQFF
TRBJ1-5 | 13 | TRBV30 | CAWSDTADQPQHF
TRBJ2-5 | 19 | TRBV27 | CASSSWVKPGTSGRETQYF
TRBJ1-2 | 13 | TRBV5-1 | CATTSRGDYGYTF
TRBJ2-1 | 11 | TRBV28 | CASSTYNEQFF
TRBJ2-2 | 15 | TRBV7-8 | CASSSRRDNTGELFF
TRBJ1-2 | 15 | TRBV30 | CAWTALAGARVGYTF
TRBJ1-5 | 12 | TRBV7-9 | CASSLGQGPQHF
TRBJ2-2 | 13 | TRBV5-1 | CASSLVEGGELFF
TRBJ2-3 | 14 | TRBV6-5 | CASTLGRSTDTQYF
TRBJ2-1 | 16 | TRBV4-1 | CASSQEERLGTREQFF
TRBJ2-2 | 12 | TRBV2 | CASSGTSGELFF